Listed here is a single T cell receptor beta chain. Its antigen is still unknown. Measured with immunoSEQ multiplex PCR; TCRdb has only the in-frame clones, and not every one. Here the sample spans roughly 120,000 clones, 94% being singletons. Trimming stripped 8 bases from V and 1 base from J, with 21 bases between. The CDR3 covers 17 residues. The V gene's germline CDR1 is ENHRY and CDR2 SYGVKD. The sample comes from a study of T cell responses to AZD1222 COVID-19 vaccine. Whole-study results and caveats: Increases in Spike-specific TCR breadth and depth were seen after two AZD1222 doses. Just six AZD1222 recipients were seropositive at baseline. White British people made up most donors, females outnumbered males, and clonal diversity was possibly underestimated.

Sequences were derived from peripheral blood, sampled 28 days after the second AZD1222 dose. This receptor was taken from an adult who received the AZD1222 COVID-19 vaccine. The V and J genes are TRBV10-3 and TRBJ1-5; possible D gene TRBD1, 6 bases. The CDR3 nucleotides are TGTGCCATCGCGTCCGAAGGCAGGGGTATGAGCAATCAGCCCCAGCATTTT. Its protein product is CAIASEGRGMSNQPQHF.